The clone carrying this TCR beta chain is classed as medium-sized (0.01 to 0.1%). The antigen remains undetermined. The data belong to a study of OX40 agonist ivuxolimab in advanced cancers. Study-level findings and limits: Patients with a partial response at 0.1-3.0 mg/kg had among the lowest clonal expansion.

CDR1 is MNHEY, CDR2 SMNVEV, per germline (reference sequence). Between the trimmed V and J ends, which lost 6 bases and 1 base, there was a span of 13 bases. The CDR3 has 14 residues. Sequencing was performed with immunoSEQ multiplex PCR; in TCRdb, only in-frame clones are kept and a portion is missing. The sample has tens of thousands of clones; about 89% are singletons. This sample comprised CD4+ or CD8+ T cells sorted from blood, obtained in a trial of the OX40 agonist ivuxolimab. The source is an adult with an advanced solid tumor such as melanoma, head and neck, liver or kidney cancer. The gene calls are TRBV27 and TRBJ2-7; D gene ambiguous. Here the CDR3 DNA reads TGTGCCAGCAGCCCTTCCCGGAATTCCTACGAGCAGTACTTC. It is translated as CASSPSRNSYEQYF.